This T cell receptor beta chain derives from a study of T cells in tumors after PD-1 blockade. CDR1 is SGHDN and CDR2 is FVKESK in the germline V gene. V gave up 4 bases and J gave up 9 bases; unmatched junction bases: 13. The CDR3 totals 18 residues. Measured with immunoSEQ multiplex PCR; TCRdb has only the in-frame clones, and not every one. This table holds approximately 59,000 clones, around 80% found once. V is TRBV14 and J is TRBJ2-1; the match to TRBD2 covers 15 bases. The source was PBMCs, collected before anti-PD-1 treatment. The clonotype comes from a human donor with basal cell carcinoma. The chain's CDR3 is CASSPRTSGGAYFFEQFF. CDR3 DNA: TGTGCCAGCAGCCCGCGGACTAGCGGGGGGGCCTATTTCTTTGAGCAGTTCTTC.